The next 9 T cell receptor beta chains were all read from a single sample in a study of OX40 agonist ivuxolimab in advanced cancers. The method was immunoSEQ multiplex PCR; TCRdb's version includes in-frame clones alone and lacks a portion of them. The sample lists 75,000 to 100,000 clones, roughly nine tenths occurring once. The sequenced sample was CD4+ or CD8+ T cells sorted from blood, obtained in a trial of the OX40 agonist ivuxolimab. These receptors were collected from an adult with an advanced solid tumor such as melanoma, head and neck, liver or kidney cancer.

This clone was seen more than once but under ten times. J is TRBJ1-5 and V is TRBV6-5, with D possibly TRBD1 on 6 matching bases. Germline CDR1 reads MNHEY; CDR2 reads SVGAGI. This CDR3 contains 15 residues. V was cut by 4 bases and J by 0 bases, with 10 bases left in between. CDR3 sequence: CASSSGQVSNQPQHF. Here the CDR3 DNA reads TGTGCCAGCAGTTCGGGACAAGTTAGCAATCAGCCCCAGCATTTT.

The chain links TRBV12-5 to TRBJ2-7; D tentatively reads TRBD1 or TRBD2 (5 bases each). The CDR3 consists of 14 residues. CDR1 is LGHNT, CDR2 FRNRAP, per germline. Trimming cost V 7 bases and J 2 bases, with 15 bases left between them. The CDR3 DNA sequence: TGTGCTAGTGCCCCCGAGGGGAGACCCTACGAGCAGTACTTC. Its translation: CASAPEGRPYEQYF.

V and J are TRBV30 and TRBJ2-7; D could derive from TRBD1 or TRBD2 (5 bases each). The CDR3 loop spans 12 amino acids. Germline CDR1 GTSNPN, CDR2 SVGIG (reference sequence). V shed 1 base and J shed 4 bases, with 8 bases lying between them. CDR3 protein: CAWSGDGYEQYF. The CDR3 DNA reads as TGTGCCTGGAGTGGGGACGGGTACGAGCAGTACTTC.

A remark on this clone: The germline gene is not matched at one end of the junction; a read error may be the cause. J is TRBJ2-5 and V is TRBV7-7, with TRBD2 matching over 10 bases. This CDR3 comprises 18 residues. In germline, CDR1 is SSHAT, CDR2 FNYEAQ (reference sequence). The CDR3 DNA is TGTGCTAGCAGCTTAGAGATAGCGGGGGGTCAAGAAGAAGAGACCCAGTACTTC. Amino acids: CASSLEIAGGQEEETQYF.

This clone was counted only a few times. The gene calls are TRBV4-1 and TRBJ2-7; 15 nucleotides line up with TRBD2. The CDR3 contains 17 residues. Germline CDR1 reads MGHRA; CDR2 reads YSYEKL. V was pared by 1 base and J by 5 bases, with 6 bases of the junction left unmatched. In DNA form, the CDR3 reads TGCGCCAGCAGCCAAGGGGGACTAGCGGGGGGCCCAAACGAGCAGTACTTC. The encoded protein is CASSQGGLAGGPNEQYF.

The count of this clone is one. The chain is built from TRBV4-1 and TRBJ1-6; maybe TRBD1 (5 bases). Germline assignment: CDR1 MGHRA and CDR2 YSYEKL. This CDR3 is 15 amino acids long. The ends were cut back, 2 bases at V and 5 bases at J, with 10 bases in the middle. The DNA of the CDR3 is TGCGCCAGCAGCCAAAACCCAGGGAATAATTCACCCCTCCACTTT. Translation: CASSQNPGNNSPLHF.

For this clone: The sample holds other DNA sequences that translate to the same CDR3. V gene TRBV27 combines with J gene TRBJ2-1, with 7 nucleotides matching TRBD2. The CDR3 is 15 residues long. Germline V gene lookup returns CDR1 MNHEY and CDR2 SMNVEV (reference sequence). V lost 0 bases and J lost 4; bases outside the gene matches: 3. DNA for the CDR3: TGTGCCAGCAGTTTATCTAGCGGGCCTTACAATGAGCAGTTCTTC. It translates to CASSLSSGPYNEQFF.

The rearrangement uses TRBV15 and TRBJ2-3; TRBD2 matches at 12 bases. V shed 5 bases, J shed 2 bases, and the junction held 8 bases outside the gene matches. CDR1 and CDR2 from the germline V gene are LNHNV and YYDKDF (reference sequence). The CDR3 is made up of 17 amino acids. CDR3 region: CATSFAGLAGPTDTQYF. The CDR3 DNA reads TGTGCCACCAGCTTCGCTGGACTAGCGGGACCCACAGATACGCAGTATTTT.

J is TRBJ1-2 and V is TRBV4-3; the match to TRBD1 covers 8 bases. CDR1 is LGHNA and CDR2 is YSLEER in the germline V gene. CDR3 length equals 13 residues. After removal of 4 bases from V and 6 bases from J, the junction contained 4 bases not matched to a gene. The CDR3 here is CASSPWTGHGYTF. The CDR3 DNA sequence: TGCGCCAGCAGCCCTTGGACAGGGCATGGCTACACCTTC.